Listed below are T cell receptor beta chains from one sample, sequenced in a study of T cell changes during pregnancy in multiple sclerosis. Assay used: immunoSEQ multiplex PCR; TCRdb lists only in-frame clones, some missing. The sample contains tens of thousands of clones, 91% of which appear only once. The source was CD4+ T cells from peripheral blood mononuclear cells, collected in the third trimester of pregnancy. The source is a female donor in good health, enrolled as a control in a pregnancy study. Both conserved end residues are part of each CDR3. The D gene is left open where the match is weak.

CDR3nt: TGTGCCAGCAGTGGCAGGGTCATCGGGTATGGCTACACCTTC
CDR3aa: CASSGRVIGYGYTF
v_gene: TRBV25-1
j_gene: TRBJ1-2
d_gene: -

CDR3nt: TGTGCCAGCATACCCCCCAGGGGAAGGAACGGTGAAGCTTTCTTT
CDR3aa: CASIPPRGRNGEAFF
v_gene: TRBV6-1
j_gene: TRBJ1-1
d_gene: -

CDR3nt: TGTGCCTGGAGCCTAAATGACTCACCACACGAGACCCAGTACTTC
CDR3aa: CAWSLNDSPHETQYF
v_gene: TRBV30
j_gene: TRBJ2-5
d_gene: -

CDR3nt: TGTGCCAGCAGCGCCAGCGGCGGGGAGACCCAGTACTTC
CDR3aa: CASSASGGETQYF
v_gene: TRBV7-9
j_gene: TRBJ2-5
d_gene: -

CDR3nt: TGTGCCAGCAGCGTTATACAGGGGGCCTATGGCTACACCTTC
CDR3aa: CASSVIQGAYGYTF
v_gene: TRBV6-5
j_gene: TRBJ1-2
d_gene: TRBD1

CDR3nt: TGCGCCAGCAGCCAAGGGGGACTAGTTTATGAGCAGTTCTTC
CDR3aa: CASSQGGLVYEQFF
v_gene: TRBV4-3
j_gene: TRBJ2-1
d_gene: TRBD2

CDR3nt: TGTGCCAGCAGCCAAGTCGACGGGCAGGGCGAGACCCAGTACTTC
CDR3aa: CASSQVDGQGETQYF
v_gene: TRBV4-2
j_gene: TRBJ2-5
d_gene: -

CDR3nt: TGTGCCAGCAGTTTACAGGGAAGCGAGCAGTACTTC
CDR3aa: CASSLQGSEQYF
v_gene: TRBV6-5
j_gene: TRBJ2-7
d_gene: -

CDR3nt: TGCGCCAGCAGCCATGGAACCTGGACAGGGACCCCGCAAGAGACCCAGTACTTC
CDR3aa: CASSHGTWTGTPQETQYF
v_gene: TRBV5-1
j_gene: TRBJ2-5
d_gene: TRBD1

CDR3nt: TGCGCCAGCAGCCCCGGTCAAAACACCATATATTTT
CDR3aa: CASSPGQNTIYF
v_gene: TRBV5-1
j_gene: TRBJ1-3
d_gene: -

CDR3nt: TGTGCCAGCAGTCCGGACAGAGCCCACTACGAGCAGTACTTC
CDR3aa: CASSPDRAHYEQYF
v_gene: TRBV6-5
j_gene: TRBJ2-7
d_gene: -

CDR3nt: TGTGCCAGCAGCAAAACGGCAGGGAGGGAGACCCAGTACTTC
CDR3aa: CASSKTAGRETQYF
v_gene: TRBV7-2
j_gene: TRBJ2-5
d_gene: -

CDR3nt: TGTGCCTGGGGTACGGGGGACTATGGCTACACCTTC
CDR3aa: CAWGTGDYGYTF
v_gene: TRBV30
j_gene: TRBJ1-2
d_gene: -

CDR3nt: TGTGCCAGCAGTTCCCGGGGGACAGGGACAGATACGCAGTATTTT
CDR3aa: CASSSRGTGTDTQYF
v_gene: TRBV27
j_gene: TRBJ2-3
d_gene: TRBD1

CDR3nt: TGCGCCAGCAGCCAAGATTTTAAGGGTTTTCCGACTAGCTATGGCTACACCTTC
CDR3aa: CASSQDFKGFPTSYGYTF
v_gene: TRBV4-3
j_gene: TRBJ1-2
d_gene: -

CDR3nt: TGTGCCAGCAGCCCTACGGGGTCACCGACAGATACGCAGTATTTT
CDR3aa: CASSPTGSPTDTQYF
v_gene: TRBV14
j_gene: TRBJ2-3
d_gene: -

CDR3nt: TGCGCCAGCAGCAGGGGACAGGCGACGGGCACTGAAGCTTTCTTT
CDR3aa: CASSRGQATGTEAFF
v_gene: TRBV5-1
j_gene: TRBJ1-1
d_gene: TRBD1

CDR3nt: TGCGCCAGCAGCCTGACAGTCTCAACTAATGAAAAACTGTTTTTT
CDR3aa: CASSLTVSTNEKLFF
v_gene: TRBV5-1
j_gene: TRBJ1-4
d_gene: -